These 23 T cell receptor beta chains originate from one sample sequenced in a study of post-analysis software for immune sequencing data. Notes on the study in general: TRBV5-6, TRBV5-1 and TRBV20-1 belonged to a set of about five TRBV segments that were more frequent in patients than controls.

These receptors' antigens are unknown. Built from TCR beta cDNA, the libraries had unique molecular identifiers in them. A single record per CDR3 protein comes from TCRdb applying MiXCR to the PCR reads. The top ten clones hold roughly 4.5% of a sample with 750,000 to 900,000 distinct CDR3 sequences, 46% of them seen once. The sample comprised blood. Receptors originate from a girl under 18 with multiple sclerosis.

The chain is built from TRBV6-5 and TRBJ1-1; 8 positions match TRBD1. Per germline, CDR1 MNHEY and CDR2 SVGAGI. CDR3 length: 14 residues. The V and J ends lost 5 bases and 5 bases, in that order; junction bases with no gene match: 7. The CDR3, as DNA: TGTGCCAGCAGTGCTCGACAGGGGCGGACTGAAGCTTTCTTT. This encodes CASSARQGRTEAFF.

The CDR3 nucleotides are TGTGCCAGCAGGGTGCTGACAGTGAATAATTCACCCCTCCACTTT. It codes for CASRVLTVNNSPLHF. The chain has TRBV28 and TRBJ1-6; maybe TRBD1 (5 bases). CDR3 size: 15 residues. Germline V gene sequence: CDR1 MDHEN, CDR2 SYDVKM. Between the trimmed V and J ends, which lost 6 bases and 5 bases, there was a span of 14 bases.

The J gene is TRBJ1-5, the V gene TRBV6-5, with TRBD1 as a possible D gene (5 bases). This CDR3 is 20 amino acids long. Germline loops: CDR1 MNHEY, CDR2 SVGAGI. V lost 2 bases and J lost 3, with 26 bases in between. The CDR3 reads CASSYVSSGTASNINQPQHF. DNA for the CDR3: TGTGCCAGCAGTTACGTGTCCTCCGGGACCGCCTCAAATATCAATCAGCCCCAGCATTTT.

The V and J genes are TRBV5-1 and TRBJ2-3; D not certain. Trimming left V 0 bases short and J 8 bases short, with 10 bases between. From germline, CDR1 is SGHRS and CDR2 YFSETQ. The CDR3 contains 13 residues. CDR3 nucleotide sequence: TGCGCCAGCAGCTTGGAAGTCCGCGGTACGCAGTATTTT. Protein product: CASSLEVRGTQYF.

This chain connects TRBV20-1 to TRBJ1-2, with D perhaps TRBD1 (6 bases). Trimming pared 0 bases from V and 1 base from J, leaving 12 bases between. The CDR3 has 15 amino acids. Germline assignment: CDR1 DFQATT and CDR2 SNEGSKA (reference sequence). The CDR3: CSAREGGARNYGYTF. The CDR3, as DNA: TGCAGTGCTAGAGAGGGGGGGGCCCGTAACTATGGCTACACCTTC.

The chain carries TRBV20-1 and TRBJ2-1; 8 positions agree with TRBD2. CDR1 is DFQATT and CDR2 is SNEGSKA in the germline V gene (reference sequence). The junction had 8 bases not matched to a gene; V was cut back by 7 bases and J by 9 bases. The CDR3 spans 12 residues. CDR3 loop: CSVGSGVAEQFF. The CDR3 DNA follows: TGCAGTGTGGGTAGCGGGGTTGCTGAGCAGTTCTTC.

The gene calls are TRBV4-1 and TRBJ2-5, with 7 bases that match TRBD2. Germline V gives CDR1 MGHRA, CDR2 YSYEKL. The length of the CDR3 is 16 residues. V was clipped by 0 bases and J by 4 bases; unmatched bases: 8. The CDR3: CASSQDGTTRTETQYF. The CDR3 nucleotides read TGCGCCAGCAGCCAAGATGGGACTACCCGAACAGAGACCCAGTACTTC.

About this clonotype: A junction end diverges from the germline sequence, so it may reflect a read error. The V and J genes are TRBV20-1 and TRBJ1-2; D is unresolved. Germline values: CDR1 DFQATT, CDR2 SNEGSKA (reference sequence). The CDR3 consists of 15 residues. CDR3 protein: CSASAGPTLLYGYTF. The CDR3 region has the DNA TGCAGTGCTAGTGCCGGGCCAACGCTTTTATATGGTTACACCTTC.

The gene calls are TRBV7-9 and TRBJ2-7; TRBD1 might be the D (6 bases). Trimming took 5 bases from V and 0 from J, leaving 11 bases between them. Per the germline V gene, CDR1 is SEHNR and CDR2 is FQNEAQ (reference sequence). The CDR3 length is 14 residues. CDR3 residues: CASSPGERSYEQYF. CDR3 in DNA: TGTGCCAGCAGCCCAGGGGAGCGCTCCTACGAGCAGTACTTC.

This clonotype was recorded only once. The rearrangement uses TRBV11-2 and TRBJ2-3; D ambiguous. The germline CDR1 and CDR2 sequences are SGHAT and FQNNGV. V dropped 5 bases and J dropped 1 base, with 13 bases sitting between them. CDR3 length equals 15 residues. The CDR3 reads CASSQGPGRTDTQYF. The CDR3 coding sequence is TGTGCCAGCAGCCAAGGGCCAGGACGCACAGATACGCAGTATTTT.

This clonotype was observed a handful of times. The chain couples TRBV28 to TRBJ2-5, with TRBD2 matching 8 bases. The CDR3 runs 16 residues. V was pared by 3 bases and J by 1 base, with 7 bases of the junction left unmatched. From germline, CDR1 is MDHEN and CDR2 SYDVKM. The CDR3 reads CASSFHPREGQETQYF. CDR3 bases: TGTGCCAGCAGTTTCCACCCACGGGAGGGCCAAGAGACCCAGTACTTC.

The gene calls are TRBV29-1 and TRBJ1-1; D call uncertain. Germline values: CDR1 SQVTM, CDR2 ANQGSEA. The CDR3 contains 12 residues. Trimming took 5 bases from V and 8 from J, leaving 15 bases between them. The CDR3 coding sequence is TGCAGCGTTATCTTGCGAGACCAAGAAGCTTTCTTT. It translates to CSVILRDQEAFF.

The rearrangement joins TRBV4-3 to TRBJ2-7, with 7 bases fitting TRBD1. Unmatched junction bases numbered 6, after V lost 4 bases and J lost 0 bases. The CDR3 extends over 15 amino acids. Germline loops: CDR1 LGHNA, CDR2 YSLEER. The CDR3 region has the DNA TGCGCCAGCAGCCGAAGACAGGGTCTCTCCTACGAGCAGTACTTC. This sequence encodes CASSRRQGLSYEQYF.

This clonotype came up a few times. The chain links TRBV10-3 to TRBJ2-7, with a weak D call TRBD1 (5 bases). Trimming shortened V by 5 bases and J by 5 bases, and 10 bases separated the two germline ends. CDR3 length equals 12 residues. The germline V gene encodes CDR1 ENHRY and CDR2 SYGVKD. The CDR3 loop is CAISRGNHEQYF. CDR3 bases: TGTGCCATCAGTAGGGGTAACCACGAGCAGTACTTC.

V gene TRBV4-3 combines with J gene TRBJ2-7, with 7 bases identical to TRBD2. Germline CDR1 reads LGHNA; CDR2 reads YSLEER. Trimming removed 4 bases from V and 3 bases from J; junction bases left unmatched: 9. The CDR3 contains 15 residues. The CDR3, as DNA: TGCGCCAGCAGCCTGTCGGCTAGCGGTCGCTACGAGCAGTACTTC. Its translation: CASSLSASGRYEQYF.

The chain couples TRBV5-1 to TRBJ1-2; TRBD1 agrees at 9 bases. The J segment lost 10 bases and the V segment lost 3 bases, leaving 10 bases of the junction unmatched. The germline CDR1 and CDR2 sequences are SGHRS and YFSETQ. This CDR3 spans 14 amino acids. The CDR3 DNA reads TGCGCCAGCAGCTCCGGGGACAGGGACGGTGACTACACCTTC. This gives the protein CASSSGDRDGDYTF. Combining the CDR3 with reference TRBV5-1 and TRBJ1-2 gives the whole variable domain KAGVTQTPRYLIKTRGQQVTLSCSPISGHRSVSWYQQTPGQGLQFLFEYFSETQRNKGNFPGRFSGRQFSNSRSEMNVSTLELGDSALYLCASSSGDRDGDYTFGSGTRLTVV.

V gene TRBV7-2 combines with J gene TRBJ2-7; TRBD2 might be the D (6 bases). Per germline, CDR1 SGHTA and CDR2 FQGNSA. CDR3 length: 13 residues. V was trimmed by 5 bases and J by 5 bases, leaving 13 bases between them. The CDR3 loop reads CASSPLAGHEQYF. The CDR3 nucleotides are TGTGCCAGCAGCCCCCTGGCGGGGCACGAGCAGTACTTC.

Only a few counts were recorded for this clonotype. The chain carries TRBV5-1 and TRBJ2-7, with 9 bases that match TRBD2. V lost 1 base, J lost 2 bases, and 4 bases stayed unmatched. This CDR3 is 15 amino acids long. Germline CDR1 and CDR2: SGHRS and YFSETQ. CDR3 nucleotides: TGCGCCAGCAGCTTGAGTAGCGGGAGACCCTACGAGCAGTACTTC. Translation: CASSLSSGRPYEQYF.

This rearrangement joins TRBV6-2 or TRBV6-3 to TRBJ2-7; D ambiguous. Trimming took 6 bases from V and 9 from J, leaving 9 bases between them. The CDR3 contains 10 residues. Germline V gives CDR1 MNHEY, CDR2 SVGEGT. CDR3 nucleotide sequence: TGTGCCAGCAGGTTACTCCCGCAGTACTTC. Its translation: CASRLLPQYF.

The chain links TRBV5-1 to TRBJ1-1; D might be TRBD1 (6 bases). The CDR3 is 15 residues long. Trimming removed 3 bases from V and 2 bases from J, with 14 bases in between. CDR1 is SGHRS and CDR2 is YFSETQ in the germline V gene. CDR3 coding DNA: TGCGCCAGCAGCTCCCGGACAGCCCTAAACACTGAAGCTTTCTTT. This encodes CASSSRTALNTEAFF.

This clonotype was seen only a few times. J is TRBJ2-3 and V is TRBV7-8; D perhaps matches TRBD2 (5 bases). V gave up 0 bases and J gave up 4 bases, with 20 bases separating them. This CDR3 is built from 18 residues. Germline lookup yields CDR1 SGHVS and CDR2 FQNEAQ. The CDR3 spells CASSLAGRTSISADTQYF. The DNA for the CDR3 is TGTGCCAGCAGCTTAGCGGGGAGAACTTCCATTTCCGCAGATACGCAGTATTTT.

This clonotype was picked up a small number of times. The chain couples TRBV29-1 to TRBJ2-7, with TRBD2 as a possible D gene (6 bases). Per the germline V gene, CDR1 is SQVTM and CDR2 is ANQGSEA. V shed 2 bases and J shed 8 bases, with 13 bases lying between them. The CDR3 runs 12 residues. CDR3 nucleotide sequence: TGCAGCGTTGAATCCGGGGGTTTGAAGCAGTACTTC. It encodes CSVESGGLKQYF.

This clonotype was recorded many times. The chain employs TRBV12-3 or TRBV12-4 and TRBJ2-7; 9 positions match TRBD2. The J segment lost 1 base and the V segment lost 2 bases, leaving 0 bases of the junction unmatched. The CDR3 spans 14 residues. The CDR3 coding sequence is TGTGCCAGCAGTTTACTAGCGGGATCCTACGAGCAGTACTTC. Its translation is CASSLLAGSYEQYF.